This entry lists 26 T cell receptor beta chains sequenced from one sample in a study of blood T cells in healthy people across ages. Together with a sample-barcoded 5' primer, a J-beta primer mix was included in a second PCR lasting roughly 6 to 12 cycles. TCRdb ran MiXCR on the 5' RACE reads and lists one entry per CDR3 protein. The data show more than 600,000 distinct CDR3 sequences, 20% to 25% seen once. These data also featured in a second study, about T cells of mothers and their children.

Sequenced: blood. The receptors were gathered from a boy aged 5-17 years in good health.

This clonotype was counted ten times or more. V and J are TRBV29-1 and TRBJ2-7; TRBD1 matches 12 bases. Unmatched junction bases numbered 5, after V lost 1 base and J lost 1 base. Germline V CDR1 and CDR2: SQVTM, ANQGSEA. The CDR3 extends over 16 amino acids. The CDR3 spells CSVEGGTGGRSYEQYF. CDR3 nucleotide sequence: TGCAGCGTTGAAGGGGGGACAGGGGGCCGTTCCTACGAGCAGTACTTC.

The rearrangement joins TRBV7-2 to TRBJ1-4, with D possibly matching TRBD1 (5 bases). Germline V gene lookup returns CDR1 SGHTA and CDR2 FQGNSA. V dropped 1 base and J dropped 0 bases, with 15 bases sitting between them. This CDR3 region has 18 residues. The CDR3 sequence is CASSLGPQGGATNEKLFF. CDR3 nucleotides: TGTGCCAGCAGCTTAGGGCCCCAGGGTGGAGCAACTAATGAAAAACTGTTTTTT.

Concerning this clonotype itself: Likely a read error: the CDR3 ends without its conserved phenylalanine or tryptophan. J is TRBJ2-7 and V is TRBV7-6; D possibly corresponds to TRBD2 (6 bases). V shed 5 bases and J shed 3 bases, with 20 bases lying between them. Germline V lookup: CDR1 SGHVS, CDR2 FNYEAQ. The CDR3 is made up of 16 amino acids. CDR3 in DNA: TGTGCCAGCAGCGCCTCCTGGCCGGGAGAGAGCTACGAGCAGTACTCC. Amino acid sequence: CASSASWPGESYEQYS.

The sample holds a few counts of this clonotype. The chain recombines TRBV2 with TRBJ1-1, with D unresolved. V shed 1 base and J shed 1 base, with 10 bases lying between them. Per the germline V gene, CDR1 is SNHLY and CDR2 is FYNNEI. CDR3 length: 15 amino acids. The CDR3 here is CASSEGHSENTEAFF. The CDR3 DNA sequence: TGTGCCAGCAGTGAAGGCCACTCTGAGAACACTGAAGCTTTCTTT.

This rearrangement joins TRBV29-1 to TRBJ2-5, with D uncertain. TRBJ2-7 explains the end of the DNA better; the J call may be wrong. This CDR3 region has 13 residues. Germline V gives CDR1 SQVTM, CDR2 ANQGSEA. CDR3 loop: CSVHLGFSYEQYF. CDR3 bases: TGCAGCGTTCACCTAGGGTTCTCCTACGAGCAGTACTTC.

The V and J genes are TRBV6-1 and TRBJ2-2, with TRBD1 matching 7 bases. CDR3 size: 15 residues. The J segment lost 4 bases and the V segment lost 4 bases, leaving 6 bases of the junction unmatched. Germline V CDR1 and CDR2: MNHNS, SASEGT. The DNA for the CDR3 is TGTGCCAGCAGTGGAGGGACAGACCTCACCGGGGAGCTGTTTTTT. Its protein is CASSGGTDLTGELFF.

CDR3 nucleotides: TGCGCCAGCAGCCAAGATTGGATAGGGTGGGATGGCTACACCTTC. Translation: CASSQDWIGWDGYTF. The chain uses TRBV4-1 and TRBJ1-2; no clear D gene. The germline CDR1 and CDR2 sequences are MGHRA and YSYEKL. V gave up 0 bases and J gave up 6 bases, with 14 bases separating them. The CDR3 is 15 residues long.

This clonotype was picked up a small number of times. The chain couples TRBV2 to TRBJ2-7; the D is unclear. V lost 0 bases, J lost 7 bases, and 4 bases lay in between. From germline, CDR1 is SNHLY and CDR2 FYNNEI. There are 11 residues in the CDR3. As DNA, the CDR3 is TGTGCCAGCAGTGAAGCGAAAGAGCAGTACTTC. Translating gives CASSEAKEQYF.

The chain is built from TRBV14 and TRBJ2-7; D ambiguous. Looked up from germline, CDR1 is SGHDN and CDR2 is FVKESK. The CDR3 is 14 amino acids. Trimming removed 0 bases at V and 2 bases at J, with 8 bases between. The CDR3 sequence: CASSQEGSPYEQYF. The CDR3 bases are TGTGCCAGCAGCCAAGAGGGCAGCCCCTACGAGCAGTACTTC.

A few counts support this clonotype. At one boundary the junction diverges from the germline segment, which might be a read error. CDR3 nucleotides: TGCAGTGCTAGAGATTCCCTATCCGGGGAGCCGTTTTTT. Translated, it gives CSARDSLSGEPFF. V and J are TRBV20-1 and TRBJ2-2; the D gene is possibly TRBD2 (5 bases). This CDR3 has 13 amino acids. The germline V gene encodes CDR1 DFQATT and CDR2 SNEGSKA (reference sequence).

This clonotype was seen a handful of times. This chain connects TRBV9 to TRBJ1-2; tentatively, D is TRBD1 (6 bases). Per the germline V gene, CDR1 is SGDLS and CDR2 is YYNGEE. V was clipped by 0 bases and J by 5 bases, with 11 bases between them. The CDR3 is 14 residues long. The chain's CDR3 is CASSVEGGAYGYTF. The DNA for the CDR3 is TGTGCCAGCAGCGTAGAGGGGGGGGCGTATGGCTACACCTTC.

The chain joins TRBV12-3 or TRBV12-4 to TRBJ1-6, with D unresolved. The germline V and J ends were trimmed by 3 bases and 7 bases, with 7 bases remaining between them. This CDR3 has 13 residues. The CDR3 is CASSFFTNSPLHF. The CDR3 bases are TGTGCCAGCAGTTTCTTCACGAATTCACCCCTCCACTTT.

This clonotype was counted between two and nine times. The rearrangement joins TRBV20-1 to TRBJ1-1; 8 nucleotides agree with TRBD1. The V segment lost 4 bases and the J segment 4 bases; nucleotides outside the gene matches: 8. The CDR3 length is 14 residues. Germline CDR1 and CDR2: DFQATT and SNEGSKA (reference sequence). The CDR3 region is CSATQGARTTEAFF. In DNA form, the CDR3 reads TGCAGTGCTACCCAGGGGGCGCGGACCACTGAAGCTTTCTTT.

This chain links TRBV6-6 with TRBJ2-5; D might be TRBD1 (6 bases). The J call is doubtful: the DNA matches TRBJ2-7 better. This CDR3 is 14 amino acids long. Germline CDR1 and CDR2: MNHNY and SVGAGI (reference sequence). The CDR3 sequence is CASSDPNRDYEQYF. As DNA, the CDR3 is TGTGCCAGCAGTGACCCAAACAGGGACTACGAGCAGTACTTC.

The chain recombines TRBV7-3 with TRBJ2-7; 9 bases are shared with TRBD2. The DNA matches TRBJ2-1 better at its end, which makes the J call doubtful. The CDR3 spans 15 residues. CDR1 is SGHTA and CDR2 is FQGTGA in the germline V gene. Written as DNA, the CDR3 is TGTGCCAGCAGCCGCGGGGGGGCTACCTACAATGAGCAGTTCTTC. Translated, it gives CASSRGGATYNEQFF.

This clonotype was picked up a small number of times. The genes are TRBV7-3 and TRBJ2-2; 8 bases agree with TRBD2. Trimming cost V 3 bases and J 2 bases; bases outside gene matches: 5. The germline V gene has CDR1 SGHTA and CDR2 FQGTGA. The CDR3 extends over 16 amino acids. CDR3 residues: CASSFMSGRNTGELFF. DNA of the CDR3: TGTGCCAGCAGCTTTATGAGCGGGAGAAACACCGGGGAGCTGTTTTTT.

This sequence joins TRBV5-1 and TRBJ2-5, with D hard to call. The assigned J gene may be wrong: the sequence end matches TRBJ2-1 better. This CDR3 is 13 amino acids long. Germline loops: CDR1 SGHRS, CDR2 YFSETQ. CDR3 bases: TGCGCCAGCAACCTGGATTTTGCGAATGAGCAGTTCTTC. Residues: CASNLDFANEQFF.

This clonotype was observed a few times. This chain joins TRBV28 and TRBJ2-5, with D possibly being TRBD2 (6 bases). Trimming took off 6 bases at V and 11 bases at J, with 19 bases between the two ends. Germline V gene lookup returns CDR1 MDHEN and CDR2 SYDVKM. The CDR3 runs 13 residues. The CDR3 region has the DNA TGTGCCAGCAGCGTCTTGAGTACGGGAGAGCAGTACTTC. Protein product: CASSVLSTGEQYF.

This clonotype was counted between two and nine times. The CDR3 spells CSALRTAGGTEAFF. The CDR3 coding sequence is TGCAGCGCCCTAAGGACAGCAGGAGGGACTGAAGCTTTCTTT. This chain links TRBV29-1 with TRBJ1-1; D possibly corresponds to TRBD1 (6 bases). Trimming took 7 bases from V and 5 from J, leaving 20 bases between them. This CDR3 comprises 14 residues. Germline values: CDR1 SQVTM, CDR2 ANQGSEA.

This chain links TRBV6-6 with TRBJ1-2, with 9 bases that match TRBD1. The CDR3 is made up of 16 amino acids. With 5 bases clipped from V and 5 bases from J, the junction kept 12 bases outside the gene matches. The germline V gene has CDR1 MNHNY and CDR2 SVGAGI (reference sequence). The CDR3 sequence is CASSGSRTGAAYGYTF. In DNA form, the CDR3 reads TGTGCCAGCAGTGGGAGCAGGACAGGGGCGGCGTATGGCTACACCTTC.

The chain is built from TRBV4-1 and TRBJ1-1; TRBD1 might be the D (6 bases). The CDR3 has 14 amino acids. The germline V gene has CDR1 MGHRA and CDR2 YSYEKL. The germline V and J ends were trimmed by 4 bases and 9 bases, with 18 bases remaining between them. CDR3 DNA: TGCGCCAGCAGCCCAGTCACCGGGGGCACAAAAGCTTTCTTT. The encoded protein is CASSPVTGGTKAFF.

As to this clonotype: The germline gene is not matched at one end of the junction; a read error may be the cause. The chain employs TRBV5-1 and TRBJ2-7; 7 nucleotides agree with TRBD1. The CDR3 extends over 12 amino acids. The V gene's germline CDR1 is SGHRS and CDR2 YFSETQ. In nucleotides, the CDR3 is TGCGCCAGCAGCCCACAGGGGTTCGAGCAGTGCTTC. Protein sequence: CASSPQGFEQCF.

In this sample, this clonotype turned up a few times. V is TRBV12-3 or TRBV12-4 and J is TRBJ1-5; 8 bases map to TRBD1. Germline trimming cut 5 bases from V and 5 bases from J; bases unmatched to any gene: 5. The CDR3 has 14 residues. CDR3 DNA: TGTGCCAGCAGTCTGACAGGGGAGGATCAGCCCCAGCATTTT. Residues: CASSLTGEDQPQHF.

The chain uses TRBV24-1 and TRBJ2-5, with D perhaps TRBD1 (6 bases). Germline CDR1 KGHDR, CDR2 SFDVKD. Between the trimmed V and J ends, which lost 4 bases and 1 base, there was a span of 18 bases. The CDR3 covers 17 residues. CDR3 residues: CATSEASGHLVQETQYF. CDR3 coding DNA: TGTGCCACCAGTGAGGCGTCGGGACACCTCGTCCAAGAGACCCAGTACTTC.

The CDR3, as DNA: TGTGCCAGCAGCTTTGAGGGCTTCGGGGAGCTGTTTTTT. Translated, it gives CASSFEGFGELFF. The V and J genes are TRBV7-3 and TRBJ2-2; weak D call: TRBD2 (5 bases). The V and J ends lost 3 bases and 7 bases respectively, with 9 bases between them. The CDR3 extends over 13 amino acids. Germline V CDR1 and CDR2: SGHTA, FQGTGA.

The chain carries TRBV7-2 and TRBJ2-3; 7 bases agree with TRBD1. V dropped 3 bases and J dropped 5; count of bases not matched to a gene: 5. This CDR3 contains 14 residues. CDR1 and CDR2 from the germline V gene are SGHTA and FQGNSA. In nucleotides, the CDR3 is TGTGCCAGCAGCTTGGGACAGACATTAGATACGCAGTATTTT. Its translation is CASSLGQTLDTQYF.